The T cell receptor (beta chain) described here comes from a study of cytomegalovirus exposure and HLA in healthy donors. In regard to this clone: Its target is not known.

Findings and caveats of the study: Being productive about 87% or about 30% of the time was typical of most TCR beta V segments in an earlier analysis. Among CMV-associated TCR beta chains, most appeared HLA-restricted in a later analysis. Later genetic work tied a missense DCLRE1C variant to beta-chain V and J trimming.

Primers: 60 Vbeta forward and 13 Jbeta reverse. Sequencing was performed with immunoSEQ multiplex PCR; in TCRdb, only in-frame clones are kept and a portion is missing. The profile covers 100,000 to 150,000 clones, with approximately 85% appearing a single time and around 1.7% taken by the ten largest. The V gene lost 8 bases and the J gene lost 0 bases, with 11 bases spanning the gap. The V gene's germline CDR1 is SGHAT and CDR2 FQNNGV. CDR3 length: 15 residues. It was healthy bone marrow donors who served as donors. The clonotype was recovered from a boy between 10 and 17 years old in good health and CMV-seronegative. V is TRBV11-2 and J is TRBJ2-6; the D is unclear. Sample: PBMCs. CDR3 nucleotide sequence: TGTGCCAGCGATATTCCCGGCTCTGGGGCCAACGTCCTGACTTTC. The encoded protein is CASDIPGSGANVLTF.